This section outlines one TCR beta chain sequence together with its context. Its antigen is unknown. The CDR3 covers 14 residues. The germline V gene encodes CDR1 ENHRY and CDR2 SYGVKD. This sample stems from a study of T cells expressing NK-cell markers. TCRdb re-called the 5' RACE reads; one entry per CDR3 protein, DNA not given. The clone table shows about 260,000 distinct CDR3 sequences, with the ten largest holding 4% to 4.5%. Findings of the study overall: The CD3+CD56-NKG2C+ fraction of a handful of donors was likewise dominated by these clonotypes. Among CD8+ T cells from about six donors, dominant NKG2C+ clonotypes accounted for about 1.0-7.0%.

The sequencing input was blood T cells: a sorted CD56 or NKG2C T cell subset, CD4+ or CD8+ T cells, or bulk PBMC T cells (not recorded which). The V call is TRBV10-3, the J call TRBJ2-7; as DNA is missing, the TRBD2 call by TCRdb cannot be tested. The sequence derives from a woman between 18 and 70 years old in good health. The chain's CDR3 is CAIRVSGSRNEQYF.